This TCR beta chain originates from a study of shared clonotypes between healthy human individuals (dated by TCRdb to 2019 to 2021). Describing the broader study: The cohort comprised a couple of women and a few men aged 18 to 49 years. For each donor, CD4 naive and CD4 memory were each given three plates, CD8 naive was given two plates, and CD8 memory was given one plate. Blood TCR repertoires of roughly five healthy adults were deeply sequenced to estimate repertoire size and the extent of clonotype sharing between individuals. Different laboratories and diverse techniques were used to prepare libraries and sequence TCR repertoires, to increase sequencing depth and limit assay-specific biases. Each donor's leukapheresis produced roughly between about 0.8 and 10 billion PBMCs. The investigation overall reported the following: Across a handful of donors, roughly 5.4% of naive CD4, around 3.3% of naive CD8, 2% to 2.5% of memory CD4, and 0.4% to 0.45% of memory CD8 clonotypes were shared. Pairwise subsampling indicated that sequencing depth was expected to affect the degree of clonotype sharing among donors. Only blood was sampled, and tissue TCR repertoires likely differ from those in blood. Because the study included a small number of donors, the genetic and exposure-history diversity represented was limited. Higher generation probabilities were observed for clonotypes shared by all four sorted-subset donors than for non-shared clonotypes. Larger estimated clonotype richness was generally found for naive subsets than for memory subsets. Incomplete sequencing was indicated by rarefaction of sorted-subset datasets, despite the large sequencing depth.

Relative to germline, V is missing 4 bases and J is missing 6 bases, with 8 bases of the junction outside any gene match. Based on the germline V gene, the CDR1 and CDR2 sequences are SNHLY and FYNNEI. The cysteine opens and the phenylalanine closes a CDR3 of 15 amino acids. The read is trimmed to its CDR3 DNA, 45 bases read in frame from base 1. To note about this clone: It has no known antigen specificity. The sample holds no much larger clone one base away, and base qualities are not on file.

TCR CDR3 regions were amplified from genomic DNA by multiplex PCR using the deep immunoSEQ assay. Genomic DNA extracted from each cell subset was distributed evenly over all wells of several immunoSEQ 96-well plates, and each plate served as one replicate. Each replicate PCR for sorted subsets received about 220 ng genomic DNA, equal to about 30,000 T cell genomes. Purified libraries were measured with a Qubit 3.0 fluorometer, size-checked on a Bioanalyzer 2100, and measured again with the KAPA Library Quantification kit. A separate single-read 150-cycle Illumina NextSeq 550 flow cell was used to sequence each immunoSEQ 96-well plate. Regarding the original processing steps: Because the immunoSEQ output included only junctional sequences and no quality scores, the filtering could not be the same as the filtering used for full-length reads. Sequences were annotated with PyIR, a Python wrapper for IgBLAST v1.9, using IMGT germline references to assign V/J genes and CDR3. Reads were filtered out if the reads had weak V/J assignments (E-value above 1e-6), no CDR3, stop codons, out-of-frame junctions, or ambiguous translated residues. V3J clonotypes were defined as sequences sharing an identical inferred V gene, J gene, and CDR3 amino acid sequence. The percentage overlap between two repertoires was calculated by dividing the number of shared unique clonotypes by the size of the smaller repertoire. Three approaches were used to assess repertoire richness: RTK rarefaction, the Chao1 estimator, and Recon v2.1 estimates of unobserved clonotypes. For all TCRbeta clonotypes obtained by the gDNA method from a handful of donors, generation probabilities were computed with OLGA. Imported from immuneACCESS, the table was reduced by TCRdb to in-frame sequences with V and J called. These copies leave out some clones; in studies compared against another copy, an unresolved V gene accounts for under half, and the cause of the remainder is not known. V, J and clone size were drawn from that table, and D and trimming were deduced from the DNA. For this sample the table gives 800,000 to 1,200,000 clones, of which roughly 74% were detected only once. The ten largest clonotypes hold approximately 0.56% of the sample.

Healthy HIV-negative adults with no recently reported acute infections or vaccinations were included as donors. All donors were Caucasian adults living in Nashville, Tennessee, USA. Magnetic negative selection was used to enrich CD4+ T cells, after which naive cells were positively selected on CD45RA and the negative fraction became the memory subset. After blood collection by leukapheresis, PBMCs were isolated using Ficoll-Histopaque density gradient centrifugation and then cryopreserved in the vapor phase of liquid nitrogen. Purity and quantity of every magnetically sorted T cell population were checked by analytical flow cytometry. Each sorted fraction had its genomic DNA isolated and then quantified by UV absorbance on a Nanodrop 2000c.

The clonotype originates from a man between 18 and 29 years old in good health. Some clones in this sample may be carry-over from other donors' samples. The sequence is built from TRBV2 and TRBJ2-5; a stretch of 10 junction bases matches TRBD2. Material for sequencing was memory CD4+ T cells from PBMCs. What this sample's cell subset or site label stands for: CD45RA-negative fraction. The encoded CDR3 is CASSGDRTSGKTQYF. The nucleotides are TGTGCCAGCAGTGGCGACAGGACTAGCGGAAAGACCCAGTACTTC.